Listed here are 14 T cell receptor beta chains from one sample, sequenced in a study. TCRdb ran MiXCR on the 5' RACE reads and lists one entry per CDR3 protein. The table includes about 57,000 distinct CDR3 sequences, roughly 28% detected once. Sequencing was performed on tumor-infiltrating memory CD4+ T cells sorted from the breast tumor. Subset indicated: memory CD4+ T cells, CD4+CD45RO+CD25-. These receptors were taken from a female donor with breast cancer.

The chain recombines TRBV5-6 with TRBJ1-5; D perhaps matches TRBD1 (6 bases). CDR1 and CDR2 (germline): SGHDT, YYEEEE. V was cut by 0 bases and J by 0 bases, with 16 bases left in between. The CDR3 is 18 residues long. CDR3 region: CASSLGPPRGPSNQPQHF. CDR3 coding DNA: TGTGCCAGCAGCTTGGGGCCCCCCCGGGGGCCTAGCAATCAGCCCCAGCATTTT.

As for this clonotype: The junction departs from germline at one end; a sequencing error may be responsible. V is TRBV6-2 or TRBV6-3 and J is TRBJ1-1, with D maybe TRBD1 (6 bases). The CDR3 contains 16 residues. The germline V gene encodes CDR1 MNHEY and CDR2 SVGEGT. CDR3 loop: CASSPQTGHSNTEAFF. The CDR3 DNA sequence: TGTGCCAGCAGTCCCCAAACGGGACACAGTAACACTGAAGCTTTCTTC.

The chain recombines TRBV6-5 with TRBJ1-2; D might be TRBD1 (5 bases). Trimming removed 5 bases at V and 12 bases at J, with 13 bases between. The CDR3 sequence is 11 residues long. Germline assignment: CDR1 MNHEY and CDR2 SVGAGI. CDR3 protein: CASSPGGTDTF. The DNA for the CDR3 is TGTGCCAGCAGTCCGGGGGGTACCGACACCTTC.

As regards this clonotype: A clone one base away is much larger, so this may be a read error. J is TRBJ2-2 and V is TRBV6-5, with TRBD2 as a possible D gene (5 bases). The CDR3 covers 16 residues. V was trimmed by 0 bases and J by 4 bases, leaving 12 bases between them. CDR1 is MNHEY, CDR2 SVGAGI, per germline. The CDR3 protein is CASSYSGRRTTGELFF. The CDR3 DNA follows: TGTGCCAGCAGTTACTCAGGGAGAAGGACCACCGGGGAGCTGTTTTTT.

In its sample, this clonotype was seen many times. The chain employs TRBV7-9 and TRBJ1-2; 8 bases fit TRBD1. The CDR3 is made up of 15 amino acids. From germline, CDR1 is SEHNR and CDR2 FQNEAQ (reference sequence). Trimming cost V 4 bases and J 2 bases; bases outside gene matches: 6. This chain's CDR3 is CASSWGQEGNYGYTF. The CDR3 DNA is TGTGCCAGCAGCTGGGGACAGGAAGGAAACTATGGCTACACCTTC.

V is TRBV19 and J is TRBJ1-5, with 9 bases fitting TRBD1. This CDR3 has 15 residues. Trimming removed 6 bases from V and 9 bases from J; junction bases left unmatched: 12. CDR1 is LNHDA, CDR2 SQIVND, per germline (reference sequence). The CDR3 spells CASSPQGARGGPQHF. In DNA form, the CDR3 reads TGTGCCAGTAGCCCACAGGGGGCAAGAGGAGGGCCCCAGCATTTT.

The CDR3 spells CSGINGRDTQYF. DNA for the CDR3: TGCAGTGGAATTAACGGACGGGATACGCAGTATTTT. This rearrangement joins TRBV20-1 to TRBJ2-3; D gene ambiguous. This CDR3 region has 12 residues. The germline V and J ends were trimmed by 7 bases and 6 bases, with 14 bases remaining between them. CDR1 and CDR2 (germline): DFQATT, SNEGSKA (reference sequence).

This chain connects TRBV4-1 to TRBJ2-2; D is possibly TRBD2 (6 bases). This CDR3 has 17 residues. CDR1 is MGHRA and CDR2 is YSYEKL in the germline V gene. The V end lost 5 bases, the J end lost 2 bases, and 18 bases lay between the germline ends. Written as DNA, the CDR3 is TGCGCCAGCAGCACTCGTCCCGGGACTTTTAACACCGGGGAGCTGTTTTTT. Protein sequence: CASSTRPGTFNTGELFF.

This clonotype was observed a few times. In nucleotides, the CDR3 is TGTGCCAGCAGCAGACTAGCGGGGCGCTACGAGCAGTACTTC. Residues: CASSRLAGRYEQYF. The chain carries TRBV7-3 and TRBJ2-7; the match to TRBD2 covers 11 bases. V lost 5 bases and J lost 3; bases outside the gene matches: 3. The CDR3 covers 14 residues. Germline CDR1 reads SGHTA; CDR2 reads FQGTGA. Looking up the rest from reference TRBV7-3 and TRBJ2-7 gives the full variable domain: GAGVSQTPSNKVTEKGKYVELRCDPISGHTALYWYRQSLGQGPEFLIYFQGTGAADDSGLPNDRFFAVRPEGSVSTLKIQRTERGDSAVYLCASSRLAGRYEQYFGPGTRLTVT.

This clonotype has just a few counts. V is TRBV24-1 and J is TRBJ2-3, with D unclear. Looked up from germline, CDR1 is KGHDR and CDR2 is SFDVKD. This CDR3 comprises 18 residues. V was pared by 1 base and J by 0 bases, with 16 bases between. CDR3 nucleotide sequence: TGTGCCACCAGTGATTTTCTATGGGTAGTTTGTAGCACAGATACGCAGTATTTT. It yields the protein CATSDFLWVVCSTDTQYF.

J is TRBJ2-5 and V is TRBV7-8, with 7 bases lining up with TRBD1. This CDR3 region has 14 residues. The trim removed 3 bases at V and 2 bases at J, leaving 3 bases unmatched. In germline, CDR1 is SGHVS, CDR2 FQNEAQ. For the CDR3, the DNA is TGTGCCAGCAGCTTGGACAGGCTACAAGAGACCCAGTACTTC. As protein: CASSLDRLQETQYF.

This clonotype has more than one count but fewer than ten. The genes are TRBV20-1 and TRBJ1-5, with TRBD1 as a possible D gene (5 bases). CDR3 length: 12 amino acids. Trimming took off 7 bases at V and 4 bases at J, with 11 bases between the two ends. Per germline, CDR1 DFQATT and CDR2 SNEGSKA (reference sequence). CDR3 protein: CSGGGTNQPQHF. CDR3 sequence (DNA): TGCAGTGGGGGGGGGACGAATCAGCCCCAGCATTTT.

This clonotype was seen a handful of times. The chain uses TRBV29-1 and TRBJ1-1; D gene uncertain. The germline V gene has CDR1 SQVTM and CDR2 ANQGSEA. The CDR3 totals 13 residues. Trimming shortened V by 6 bases and J by 5 bases, and 16 bases separated the two germline ends. CDR3 DNA sequence: TGCAGCGTCGCCTCGACTTTCAGAACTGAAGCTTTCTTT. Its translation is CSVASTFRTEAFF.

V usage is TRBV24-1 and J usage is TRBJ2-1; TRBD1 matches at 10 bases. The CDR3 runs to 17 residues. Germline V gene data show CDR1 as KGHDR and CDR2 as SFDVKD. The V segment lost 1 base and the J segment 6 bases; nucleotides outside the gene matches: 8. CDR3 loop: CATSDFVGTGVPNEQFF. Written as DNA, the CDR3 is TGTGCCACCAGTGATTTTGTGGGGACAGGGGTTCCCAATGAGCAGTTCTTC.